The TCR beta chain described here comes from a study of T cells after posttransplantation cyclophosphamide. Study findings and constraints: Recipient CMV seropositivity and CMV reactivation strongly tracked TRB clonality.

Here immunoSEQ multiplex PCR was the method, and the copy in TCRdb shows in-frame clones only, minus some. This sample has approximately 52,000 clones, with more than 70% found just once. In regard to this clone: Its cognate antigen is unknown.

Germline assignment: CDR1 SGHRS and CDR2 YFSETQ. There are 13 residues in the CDR3. Trimming removed 0 bases at V and 4 bases at J, with 7 bases between. The source is a young man with a blood cancer, CMV-positive, and with a related stem cell donor. The chain is built from TRBV5-1 and TRBJ2-5, with D hard to call. Specimen: PBMCs. CDR3: CASSLVLSETQYF. The CDR3 coding sequence is TGCGCCAGCAGCTTGGTCCTCTCAGAGACCCAGTACTTC.